Each of the 23 T cell receptor beta chains below was sequenced from the same sample in a study of cytomegalovirus exposure and HLA in healthy donors. 60 Vbeta and 13 Jbeta primers were used in PCR. Profiled with immunoSEQ multiplex PCR; TCRdb holds only in-frame clones, not every one. The sample lists about 160,000 clones; around 76% were seen once. Sequenced input: PBMCs. The receptors derive from a female donor in good health and CMV-seronegative.

The chain has TRBV6-1 and TRBJ1-5; D is undetermined. Germline V lookup: CDR1 MNHNS, CDR2 SASEGT. V lost 0 bases and J lost 11, with 8 bases in between. CDR3 size: 12 residues. CDR3 protein: CASSEAPRAQHF. The CDR3 DNA reads as TGTGCCAGCAGTGAAGCGCCGAGGGCCCAGCATTTT.

This clone came up once. The genes are TRBV5-4 and TRBJ2-4; D is possibly TRBD1 (6 bases). Looked up from germline, CDR1 is SGHNT and CDR2 is YYREEE (reference sequence). This CDR3 is built from 19 residues. Trimming stripped 6 bases from V and 0 bases from J, with 25 bases between. This chain's CDR3 is CASTPTVGQPTLAKNIQYF. The CDR3, as DNA: TGTGCCAGCACCCCAACCGTCGGACAGCCGACTTTAGCCAAAAACATTCAGTACTTC.

The chain links TRBV7-8 to TRBJ2-7; D uncertain. Germline values: CDR1 SGHVS, CDR2 FQNEAQ. V was pared by 3 bases and J by 3 bases, with 9 bases between. There are 13 residues in the CDR3. The CDR3 is CASSFQHSYEQYF. CDR3 in DNA: TGTGCCAGCAGCTTTCAACACAGCTACGAGCAGTACTTC.

The chain has TRBV6-6 and TRBJ2-7; the D gene is possibly TRBD1 (6 bases). The CDR3 is made up of 13 amino acids. The ends were cut back, 7 bases at V and 6 bases at J, with 16 bases in the middle. CDR1 and CDR2 (germline): MNHNY, SVGAGI (reference sequence). CDR3 region: CASNYQGGREQYF. The DNA for the CDR3 is TGTGCCAGCAACTACCAAGGGGGACGCGAGCAGTACTTC.

The chain carries TRBV7-9 and TRBJ1-5; D is ambiguous. The ends were cut back, 4 bases at V and 4 bases at J, with 11 bases in the middle. Germline CDR1 is SEHNR and CDR2 is FQNEAQ (reference sequence). The CDR3 is made up of 14 amino acids. The CDR3 nucleotides read TGTGCCAGCAGCTCCCCCGGAGTTAATCAGCCCCAGCATTTT. It encodes CASSSPGVNQPQHF.

V usage is TRBV6-1 and J usage is TRBJ1-1, with TRBD1 as a possible D gene (5 bases). Germline V lookup: CDR1 MNHNS, CDR2 SASEGT. The CDR3 is made up of 12 amino acids. The germline V and J ends were trimmed by 6 bases and 7 bases, with 12 bases remaining between them. CDR3 nucleotides: TGTGCCAGCAGCCCGACAGCCCTTGAAGCTTTCTTT. It specifies CASSPTALEAFF.

This clone was observed a few times. V is TRBV7-2 and J is TRBJ1-1; D remains ambiguous. This CDR3 comprises 13 residues. Per germline, CDR1 SGHTA and CDR2 FQGNSA. Trimming took 2 bases from V and 4 from J, leaving 8 bases between them. The CDR3 DNA follows: TGTGCCAGCAGCTTATCGGTTGGCACTGAAGCTTTCTTT. It codes for CASSLSVGTEAFF.

In this sample, this clone turned up a few times. V and J are TRBV19 and TRBJ2-1, with 12 nucleotides matching TRBD2. CDR3 length equals 13 residues. The germline V gene has CDR1 LNHDA and CDR2 SQIVND (reference sequence). The J segment lost 9 bases and the V segment lost 7 bases, leaving 4 bases of the junction unmatched. CDR3 in DNA: TGTGCCAGTACTCTAGCGGGAGGGGGTGAGCAGTTCTTC. Translating it yields CASTLAGGGEQFF.

V and J are TRBV10-2 and TRBJ1-1; D remains ambiguous. V gave up 5 bases and J gave up 4 bases, with 8 bases separating them. The CDR3 runs 12 residues. Germline CDR1 and CDR2: WSHSY and SAAADI. CDR3 nucleotides: TGCGCCAGCAGTCTACAGACCACTGAAGCTTTCTTT. The encoded protein is CASSLQTTEAFF.

The genes are TRBV7-9 and TRBJ1-4, with TRBD1 matching 12 bases. The germline V gene has CDR1 SEHNR and CDR2 FQNEAQ (reference sequence). V lost 5 bases, J lost 10 bases, and 8 bases stayed unmatched. This CDR3 spans 15 amino acids. As DNA, the CDR3 is TGTGCCAGCAGCACCGGGACAGGGGGCGCAGTAAAACTGTTTTTT. Residues: CASSTGTGGAVKLFF.

The chain couples TRBV2 to TRBJ2-1; possibly TRBD2 for D (5 bases). The V gene lost 6 bases and the J gene lost 9 bases, with 12 bases spanning the gap. CDR1 SNHLY and CDR2 FYNNEI come from the germline V gene. The CDR3 has 12 residues. For the CDR3, the DNA is TGTGCCAGCAGCCAGGACCGGGGTGAGCAGTTCTTC. It translates to CASSQDRGEQFF.

The V call is TRBV9, the J call TRBJ2-7, with 8 bases lining up with TRBD1. Germline values: CDR1 SGDLS, CDR2 YYNGEE. The CDR3 length is 15 residues. With V trimmed by 4 bases and J by 3 bases, 9 bases remained unmatched. CDR3 loop: CASSPRTGSDYEQYF. In DNA form, the CDR3 reads TGTGCCAGCAGCCCAAGGACAGGGTCTGACTACGAGCAGTACTTC.

The genes are TRBV5-4 and TRBJ2-1; D perhaps matches TRBD1 (6 bases). Per germline, CDR1 SGHNT and CDR2 YYREEE (reference sequence). The ends were cut back, 5 bases at V and 10 bases at J, with 16 bases in the middle. CDR3 length: 13 residues. The CDR3 DNA follows: TGTGCCAGCAGACCCCTGGGGGCGAAAGAGCAGTTCTTC. Its translation is CASRPLGAKEQFF.

The chain recombines TRBV18 with TRBJ1-4, with no clear D. Trimming removed 4 bases from V and 1 base from J, with 7 bases in between. The CDR3 spans 14 residues. CDR1 is KGHSH, CDR2 LQKENI, per germline. CDR3 DNA sequence: TGTGCCAGCTCACGGGAGAAAACTAATGAAAAACTGTTTTTT. As protein: CASSREKTNEKLFF.

The gene calls are TRBV6-6 and TRBJ2-7, with D perhaps TRBD2 (6 bases). Germline V gene data show CDR1 as MNHNY and CDR2 as SVGAGI (reference sequence). The CDR3 runs 15 residues. Trimming removed 0 bases at V and 1 base at J, with 10 bases between. The CDR3 protein is CASSYSWDFSYEQYF. The CDR3 nucleotides read TGTGCCAGCAGTTACTCTTGGGACTTTTCCTACGAGCAGTACTTC.

The chain recombines TRBV5-6 with TRBJ2-7; a weak D match, TRBD1 (6 bases). Trimming pared 2 bases from V and 6 bases from J, leaving 18 bases between. The CDR3 consists of 15 residues. Germline CDR1 is SGHDT and CDR2 is YYEEEE. The CDR3 here is CASSFQGYRVGEQYF. As DNA, the CDR3 is TGTGCCAGCAGCTTCCAGGGCTACAGGGTGGGCGAGCAGTACTTC.

The V call is TRBV5-1, the J call TRBJ2-7; TRBD2 agrees at 14 bases. The V gene end was trimmed by 5 bases and the J gene end by 5 bases; junction bases not matched to a gene: 0. Germline loops: CDR1 SGHRS, CDR2 YFSETQ. The CDR3 sequence is 13 residues long. Here the CDR3 DNA reads TGCGCCAGCAGGGGACTAGCGGGAGACGAGCAGTACTTC. Protein: CASRGLAGDEQYF.

The DNA for the CDR3 is TGTGCCATCAGTGAGGGCGGAGGGATCTACGAGCAGTACTTC. Protein sequence: CAISEGGGIYEQYF. The chain recombines TRBV10-3 with TRBJ2-7; a possible D gene is TRBD2 (6 bases). Germline-derived CDR1 and CDR2 are ENHRY and SYGVKD. V lost 2 bases and J 3 bases, leaving 11 bases between the germline ends. There are 14 residues in the CDR3.

DNA of the CDR3: TGTGCCTGGAGTGAGTGGGCGGGAGGTGAGACCCAGTACTTC. It translates to CAWSEWAGGETQYF. The V and J genes are TRBV30 and TRBJ2-5; 8 bases are a match to TRBD2. V lost 1 base, J lost 5 bases, and 6 bases stayed unmatched. CDR1 GTSNPN and CDR2 SVGIG come from the germline V gene (reference sequence). The CDR3 consists of 14 residues.

This chain connects TRBV5-4 to TRBJ1-1; D remains unclear. Germline loops: CDR1 SGHNT, CDR2 YYREEE (reference sequence). V lost 0 bases, J lost 7 bases, and 7 bases lay in between. The CDR3 extends over 12 amino acids. The CDR3 nucleotides are TGTGCCAGCAGCTTGGCCGCGAGTGAAGCTTTCTTT. Its translation is CASSLAASEAFF.

V is TRBV7-2 and J is TRBJ1-5; 8 bases line up with TRBD1. There are 19 residues in the CDR3. The ends lost 1 base at V and 7 bases at J; junction bases unmatched: 18. The germline CDR1 and CDR2 sequences are SGHTA and FQGNSA. The CDR3 bases are TGTGCCAGCAGCTTAGGGCCCCCAGGGGGCGAGCTAAGTGACCAGCCCCAGCATTTT. The encoded protein is CASSLGPPGGELSDQPQHF.

The J gene is TRBJ2-1, the V gene TRBV19; tentatively, D is TRBD2 (5 bases). The CDR3 contains 15 residues. Trimming removed 0 bases from V and 5 bases from J, with 11 bases in between. In germline, CDR1 is LNHDA, CDR2 SQIVND (reference sequence). For the CDR3, the DNA is TGTGCCAGTAGTATAGAGGGAGACGCGAACAATGAGCAGTTCTTC. This codes for CASSIEGDANNEQFF. The full variable domain, with the rest looked up from reference TRBV19 and TRBJ2-1, is DGGITQSPKYLFRKEGQNVTLSCEQNLNHDAMYWYRQDPGQGLRLIYYSQIVNDFQKGDIAEGYSVSREKKESFPLTVTSAQKNPTAFYLCASSIEGDANNEQFFGPGTRLTVL.

The chain uses TRBV5-1 and TRBJ1-1; D might be TRBD1 (5 bases). V gave up 4 bases and J gave up 1 base, with 11 bases separating them. The CDR3 is 14 residues long. Germline V gene data show CDR1 as SGHRS and CDR2 as YFSETQ. The CDR3 DNA follows: TGCGCCAGCAGCCTCGACAGTCAGAACACTGAAGCTTTCTTT. Its protein product is CASSLDSQNTEAFF.